This entry describes one TCR beta chain. Its antigen is as yet unknown. The record originates from a study of CXCR3-negative and CXCR3-positive naive CD8 T cells. As for the study in general: Sequencing brought in roughly 150 million TRB reads altogether, and each library got about 1.5 +/- 0.3 million. Points from the study as a whole: Expression of CXCR3 was partially reduced after cryopreservation, and fresh PBMCs were used in most assays. Naive cells with CXCR3 showed TRB CDR3s that were more hydrophobic than those in CXCR3-negative naive cells.

CDR3 length equals 13 residues. Germline V lookup: CDR1 SQVTM, CDR2 ANQGSEA. Preparation of TRB cDNA libraries relied on 5' RACE carrying UMI labels. TCRdb re-called the 5' RACE reads and catalogs CDR3 proteins one per entry, DNA excluded. This sample's clone table lists some 150,000 distinct CDR3 sequences. The chain is built from TRBV29-1 and TRBJ2-7; TCRdb's D gene call, TRBD2, goes unchecked for lack of DNA. Sequencing was carried out using naive CXCR3+ CD8+ T cells from blood. Specified subset: CD45RO-CCR7+CD27+CD95- naive CD8+ T cells expressing CXCR3 (TNR3+). The TCR sequence derives from a human donor in good health. Some clones in this sample may be carry-over from other donors' samples. The CDR3 protein is CSVEASGSYEQYF.